The 27 T cell receptor beta chains presented below share a single source sample, sequenced in a study of shared clonotypes between healthy human individuals. Assay used: immunoSEQ multiplex PCR; TCRdb lists only in-frame clones, some missing. The sample consists of 2 million to 2.5 million clones, 80% to 95% of them appearing once. Material: naive CD4+ T cells from PBMCs. Sample subset: CD45RA+ positively selected. The receptors originated from a man in his late teens or twenties in good health. Some clones in this sample may be carry-over from other donors' samples.

The rearrangement joins TRBV5-8 to TRBJ2-5, with 8 bases lining up with TRBD2. The V gene end was trimmed by 1 base and the J gene end by 7 bases; junction bases not matched to a gene: 12. This CDR3 is built from 16 residues. Looked up from germline, CDR1 is SGHTS and CDR2 is YDEGEE. CDR3 in amino acids: CASSLMLAGPVGTQYF. The CDR3 DNA follows: TGTGCCAGCAGCTTGATGTTAGCGGGACCCGTAGGGACCCAGTACTTC.

V gene TRBV18 combines with J gene TRBJ1-2, with D uncertain. V was cut by 0 bases and J by 0 bases, with 20 bases left in between. Germline values: CDR1 KGHSH, CDR2 LQKENI. This CDR3 spans 19 amino acids. The CDR3 DNA is TGTGCCAGCTCACCACCAAGTATTTTCTCGAGGAGAACTAACTATGGCTACACCTTC. It yields the protein CASSPPSIFSRRTNYGYTF.

CDR3 region: CASSPWGGDRRVQGQPQHF. The CDR3 DNA is TGTGCCAGCAGTCCCTGGGGGGGGGACAGAAGGGTGCAAGGTCAGCCCCAGCATTTT. The V gene is TRBV28, the J gene TRBJ1-5; 7 bases match TRBD1. The CDR3 totals 19 residues. CDR1 is MDHEN, CDR2 SYDVKM, per germline. With 5 bases clipped from V and 6 bases from J, the junction kept 22 bases outside the gene matches.

About this clone itself: This CDR3 is also generated by other DNA sequences in the sample. The genes are TRBV4-1 and TRBJ2-7; 8 bases are a match to TRBD2. J was trimmed by 3 bases and V by 0 bases; bases with no gene match: 4. The CDR3 is made up of 15 amino acids. Germline V CDR1 and CDR2: MGHRA, YSYEKL. This CDR3 reads CASSQEGTRGYEQYF. CDR3 bases: TGCGCCAGCAGCCAAGAAGGGACTAGAGGCTACGAGCAGTACTTC.

This clone was counted between two and nine times. This chain connects TRBV4-1 to TRBJ1-5; no clear D. This CDR3 has 13 residues. Germline values: CDR1 MGHRA, CDR2 YSYEKL. Trimming took off 4 bases at V and 6 bases at J, with 10 bases between the two ends. In DNA form, the CDR3 reads TGCGCCAGCAGCCCGGGCGGGAGTCAGCCCCAGCATTTT. The encoded protein is CASSPGGSQPQHF.

The chain carries TRBV27 and TRBJ1-1; TRBD1 matches 8 bases. The V segment lost 4 bases and the J segment 4 bases; nucleotides outside the gene matches: 5. The CDR3 loop spans 14 amino acids. CDR1 MNHEY and CDR2 SMNVEV come from the germline V gene (reference sequence). The CDR3 nucleotides are TGTGCCAGCAGTTCGCGGACAGGGATCACTGAAGCTTTCTTT. Translating gives CASSSRTGITEAFF.

This clone showed up just a few times. V and J are TRBV7-9 and TRBJ1-5, with D perhaps matching TRBD1 (5 bases). Trimming removed 3 bases at V and 1 base at J, with 10 bases between. From germline, CDR1 is SEHNR and CDR2 FQNEAQ (reference sequence). The CDR3 has 15 amino acids. The CDR3 loop reads CASSLAQGSNQPQHF. The CDR3 DNA is TGTGCCAGCAGCTTGGCTCAGGGAAGCAATCAGCCCCAGCATTTT.

V is TRBV29-1 and J is TRBJ2-7; the D gene is possibly TRBD1 (6 bases). With 3 bases removed from V and 6 bases from J, the gap between germline ends came to 15 bases. This CDR3 is 13 amino acids long. Germline loops: CDR1 SQVTM, CDR2 ANQGSEA. The chain's CDR3 is CSVDRGYGGEQYF. The DNA of the CDR3 is TGCAGCGTTGATAGGGGGTACGGCGGCGAGCAGTACTTC.

As for this clone: The same CDR3 can be traced to other DNA sequences in this sample. This chain connects TRBV18 to TRBJ1-2; 7 bases fit TRBD1. Germline V gene data show CDR1 as KGHSH and CDR2 as LQKENI. Trimming removed 2 bases from V and 6 bases from J; junction bases left unmatched: 0. The CDR3 spans 12 residues. The DNA of the CDR3 is TGTGCCAGCTCACCAACAGGGGATGGCTACACCTTC. It codes for CASSPTGDGYTF.

Points on this clone: This sample includes further DNA sequences coding for the same CDR3. The V and J genes are TRBV7-2 and TRBJ2-7; D assignment may be TRBD1 or TRBD2 (6 bases each). The V end lost 1 base, the J end lost 0 bases, and 7 bases lay between the germline ends. Germline CDR1 SGHTA, CDR2 FQGNSA. CDR3 size: 14 residues. This chain's CDR3 is CASSLGGASYEQYF. The CDR3, as DNA: TGTGCCAGCAGCTTAGGGGGGGCCTCCTACGAGCAGTACTTC.

The V and J genes are TRBV6-4 and TRBJ1-2; D may be TRBD1 (5 bases). V was trimmed by 3 bases and J by 4 bases, leaving 12 bases between them. The CDR3 is made up of 14 amino acids. Germline CDR1 and CDR2: MRHNA and SNTAGT. CDR3 amino acids: CASSETGAGYGYTF. CDR3 DNA sequence: TGTGCCAGCAGTGAAACCGGGGCAGGCTATGGCTACACCTTC.

The J gene is TRBJ1-2, the V gene TRBV27; no clear D. Trimming pared 3 bases from V and 4 bases from J, leaving 9 bases between. The CDR3 has 13 residues. CDR1 is MNHEY, CDR2 SMNVEV, per germline (reference sequence). CDR3 protein: CASSFTPTYGYTF. The CDR3 DNA reads as TGTGCCAGCAGTTTCACACCCACCTATGGCTACACCTTC.

This chain links TRBV5-4 with TRBJ1-2, with TRBD1 as a possible D gene (6 bases). CDR1 and CDR2 (germline): SGHNT, YYREEE (reference sequence). The CDR3 has 13 residues. V lost 5 bases and J 7 bases, leaving 15 bases between the germline ends. The CDR3 DNA follows: TGTGCCAGCAGACTACAGGGAACCACTGGCTACACCTTC. It is translated as CASRLQGTTGYTF.

CDR3 sequence (DNA): TGTGCCATCAGTGAGTCTAATGAGCAGTTCTTC. Translated: CAISESNEQFF. The chain combines TRBV10-3 with TRBJ2-1; no definite D call. The V gene lost 0 bases and the J gene lost 7 bases, with 1 base spanning the gap. CDR3 length equals 11 residues. The germline V gene has CDR1 ENHRY and CDR2 SYGVKD.

The chain carries TRBV6-5 and TRBJ1-2; D ambiguous. The CDR3 extends over 15 amino acids. Trimming took off 6 bases at V and 9 bases at J, with 23 bases between the two ends. Per the germline V gene, CDR1 is MNHEY and CDR2 is SVGAGI. The CDR3 DNA is TGTGCCAGCAGCCCCTCCCCGGCGGGCTTGGGGAGCTACACCTTC. Translation: CASSPSPAGLGSYTF.

As regards this clone: Different DNA sequences within this sample yield the same CDR3. CDR3 nucleotides: TGCGCCAGCAGCCGACGGGGGCAAGAGACCCAGTACTTC. This encodes CASSRRGQETQYF. The rearrangement joins TRBV5-1 to TRBJ2-5, with a weak D call TRBD2 (6 bases). V dropped 4 bases and J dropped 2 bases, with 9 bases sitting between them. Per the germline V gene, CDR1 is SGHRS and CDR2 is YFSETQ. CDR3 length: 13 amino acids.

The genes are TRBV5-1 and TRBJ2-7; possibly TRBD2 for D (7 bases). The ends were cut back, 4 bases at V and 6 bases at J, with 17 bases in the middle. The CDR3 consists of 14 residues. Germline V gene sequence: CDR1 SGHRS, CDR2 YFSETQ. CDR3 in amino acids: CASSSNPGEGEQYF. The CDR3 bases are TGCGCCAGCAGCAGTAATCCAGGGGAGGGCGAGCAGTACTTC. Using reference TRBV5-1 and TRBJ2-7 for the parts outside the CDR3, the full variable domain is KAGVTQTPRYLIKTRGQQVTLSCSPISGHRSVSWYQQTPGQGLQFLFEYFSETQRNKGNFPGRFSGRQFSNSRSEMNVSTLELGDSALYLCASSSNPGEGEQYFGPGTRLTVT.

The rearrangement links TRBV7-9 to TRBJ2-5, with D possibly being TRBD1 or TRBD2 (5 bases each). Trimming took 4 bases from V and 14 from J, leaving 20 bases between them. The germline gives CDR1 SEHNR, CDR2 FQNEAQ (reference sequence). This CDR3 has 13 residues. The CDR3 loop is CASSYETPGRQYF. Written as DNA, the CDR3 is TGTGCCAGCAGCTATGAGACACCGGGACGTCAATACTTC.

The chain couples TRBV5-5 to TRBJ2-1; 8 bases fit TRBD1. The germline V gene has CDR1 SGHKS and CDR2 YYEKEE (reference sequence). The CDR3 length is 15 residues. The J segment lost 13 bases and the V segment lost 0 bases, leaving 12 bases of the junction unmatched. The DNA for the CDR3 is TGTGCCAGCAGCTTGGGGACAGGGACGTCAGATATCCAGTTCTTC. This sequence encodes CASSLGTGTSDIQFF.

The chain recombines TRBV29-1 with TRBJ2-1; D tentatively reads TRBD1 or TRBD2 (6 bases each). CDR3 length equals 15 residues. Germline assignment: CDR1 SQVTM and CDR2 ANQGSEA. Trimming cost V 7 bases and J 7 bases, with 23 bases left between them. The CDR3, as DNA: TGCAGCGCTCACGGAGGGGGAGAGCCGGGGAATGAGCAGTTCTTC. This gives the protein CSAHGGGEPGNEQFF.

The rearrangement uses TRBV28 and TRBJ2-3; 12 nucleotides line up with TRBD2. The CDR3 loop spans 15 amino acids. V trimming: 2 bases; J trimming: 7 bases; junction bases outside the gene matches: 4. CDR1 and CDR2 from the germline V gene are MDHEN and SYDVKM. The CDR3 protein is CASSLRLAGVYTQYF. The DNA of the CDR3 is TGTGCCAGCAGTTTACGACTAGCGGGAGTGTATACGCAGTATTTT.

This chain joins TRBV6-1 and TRBJ2-7; a possible D gene is TRBD2 (5 bases). Germline CDR1 is MNHNS and CDR2 is SASEGT. CDR3 length: 13 residues. Trimming left V 6 bases short and J 3 bases short, with 12 bases between. In DNA form, the CDR3 reads TGTGCCAGCAGAGCCGGGGTGGACTACGAGCAGTACTTC. Its translation is CASRAGVDYEQYF.

The chain employs TRBV25-1 and TRBJ2-7; TRBD1 matches at 7 bases. V lost 5 bases to trimming and J lost 3 bases; unmatched junction nucleotides: 7. In germline, CDR1 is MGHDK, CDR2 SYGVNS. This CDR3 has 14 amino acids. CDR3 loop: CASSKGTVIYEQYF. The CDR3 DNA sequence: TGTGCCAGCAGTAAGGGGACAGTAATCTACGAGCAGTACTTC.

The chain recombines TRBV28 with TRBJ2-2, with a possible D match to TRBD1 (5 bases). V was trimmed by 1 base and J by 1 base, leaving 13 bases between them. The CDR3 is 17 residues long. Germline assignment: CDR1 MDHEN and CDR2 SYDVKM. The CDR3 sequence is CASSLYLGAGNTGELFF. CDR3 DNA sequence: TGTGCCAGCAGTTTATACCTTGGGGCAGGGAACACCGGGGAGCTGTTTTTT.

This clone was seen only once. V usage is TRBV5-1 and J usage is TRBJ2-4; TRBD1 might be the D (5 bases). Germline V CDR1 and CDR2: SGHRS, YFSETQ. Trimming shortened V by 0 bases and J by 0 bases, and 16 bases separated the two germline ends. CDR3 length: 18 residues. CDR3 sequence (DNA): TGCGCCAGCAGCTTGGGGTCAGGGTATCTGGAAGCCAAAAACATTCAGTACTTC. Translating gives CASSLGSGYLEAKNIQYF.

The chain employs TRBV10-3 and TRBJ1-2, with 7 bases that match TRBD1. Germline V gene sequence: CDR1 ENHRY, CDR2 SYGVKD. V trimming: 7 bases; J trimming: 4 bases; junction bases outside the gene matches: 9. There are 14 residues in the CDR3. Written as DNA, the CDR3 is TGTGCCATCACCCTTGACAGGGCCCCCTATGGCTACACCTTC. Encoded protein: CAITLDRAPYGYTF.

The genes are TRBV11-3 and TRBJ2-7; D remains ambiguous. Germline V gene sequence: CDR1 SGHNT, CDR2 YENEEA. The CDR3 spans 14 residues. V lost 5 bases and J lost 6, with 17 bases in between. The CDR3 loop reads CASSSPIPGSEQYF. The DNA of the CDR3 is TGTGCCAGCAGCAGCCCCATACCCGGAAGCGAGCAGTACTTC.